This T cell receptor beta chain was found in a study of human T cells and chemical hapten exposure (dated by TCRdb to about 2021). Looking at the study overall: For sensitization, 2% DPC in acetone was applied to a 2 cm by 2 cm area of upper inner arm skin. Weekly therapeutic DPC doses were additionally applied to the scalp of patients throughout the roughly 23-week study period. Patch testing was done on the upper back using Finn chambers containing 0.01% DPC, and results were scored after 6 days according to International Contact Dermatitis Research Group standards. The mostly female patient cohort included alopecia areata with under or over 50% scalp involvement, alopecia totalis and alopecia universalis. Libraries were pooled for sequencing, and variation in per-sample TCR yields was attributed mainly to small differences in library volumes within the pool. The study tracked peripheral blood TCR repertoire changes in vivo during primary and secondary sensitization to the hapten diphenylcyclopropenone (DPC) in alopecia patients. Patient blood was sampled pre-sensitization (week 0) and at 2, 6 and about 24 weeks after DPC sensitization. For TCR sequencing, blood came from over 25 alopecia patients at anywhere from one to four time points (pre-sensitization, 2, 6 and 24 weeks).

The full study reports these points: Repeated subsampling changed both the strength of the expansion versus patch-test correlation and the threshold at which the correlation became significant. Alopecia, a presumed autoimmune disease, was present in all patients, so the immune response of the patients might differ from that of healthy individuals. DPC sensitization did not change how many TCRs were above 1 in 1000 frequency, and no evidence was found of alterations in global repertoire structure. Patch test score correlated positively with the number of PT1 expanded TCRs, reaching significance at thresholds 8, 16 and 32 but not at 4. Expanded TCRs formed significantly more large CDR3 similarity clusters than pre-sensitization or healthy control sets, consistent with antigen-driven responses.

This clonotype occurred a few times. Its recognized antigen is unknown. Within one base of it there is no much larger clone, and no base qualities were kept. Explained via the paper, the time point label denotes: patch test 1, 2 weeks after DPC sensitization. The treatment or condition label corresponds to: therapeutic diphenylcyclopropenone sensitization with weekly scalp DPC. At each patch-test visit, blood was drawn before the patch test was applied. Patients were considered eligible if aged 18 to 70, diagnosed with alopecia and deemed suitable for DPC therapy, and patients were excluded if pregnant. Total RNA was isolated from unfractionated whole blood collected in Tempus Blood RNA tubes. Relative to germline, V is missing 3 bases and J is missing 2 bases, with 4 bases of the junction outside any gene match. The CDR3, from cysteine to phenylalanine, totals 13 residues. Only the CDR3 DNA is retained, 39 bases long and in frame from the first base. The germline V gene yields SQVTM for CDR1 and ANQGSEA for CDR2.

Receptor amplification or capture employed RACE. Sequencing relied on a NextSeq 500. During library preparation, unique molecular identifiers were attached to individual cDNA molecules so that TCRs could be counted quantitatively and reproducibly. From each blood RNA sample, both TCR alpha and TCR beta chains were sequenced. As for how the authors treated the data: A median of around 100,000 TCRs per sample was observed, with a range of 23,224 to 690,600. V, J and CDR3 annotation of the TCR reads was carried out using the Decombinator software suite. For the PS versus PT1 abundance plots, all samples were subsampled to the same number of TCRs (28,000). Expanded TCRs were defined as absent before sensitization and observed at least eight times at the 2-week time point. The public reads were quality trimmed at Q25 with fastp and then assembled into clones with MiXCR by TCRdb, keeping productive beta chains. For every CDR3 protein sequence, its rows merge into one entry that carries the most common genes and DNA. The V and J calls shown here were made by TCRdb, not taken from the authors' results. The sample has roughly 160,000 distinct CDR3 sequences on record, about 14% of them singletons. The ten largest clones take up about 1.7% of the sample.

The sequenced sample was whole blood, obtained in connection with sensitization to the hapten diphenylcyclopropenone (DPC). The chain couples TRBV29-1 to TRBJ2-7; 7 central bases correspond to TRBD1. The clonotype originates from a woman aged 25 to 45 with alopecia areata. Some clones in this sample may be carry-over from other donors' samples. The nucleotide sequence is TGCAGCGTTGAGACAGGGAACACCTACGAGCAGTACTTC. This gives the protein CSVETGNTYEQYF.